This T cell receptor beta chain is from a study of cytomegalovirus exposure and HLA in healthy donors. The PCR employed 60 Vbeta primers together with 13 Jbeta primers. TCRdb keeps only in-frame clones here, not all; method: immunoSEQ multiplex PCR. The sample holds more than 85,000 clones, about three fifths seen once. V was pared by 6 bases and J by 4 bases, with 3 bases of the junction left unmatched. CDR1 and CDR2 from the germline V gene are MRHNA and SNTAGT. This CDR3 region has 14 residues. Donors had nominal health at sampling but likely had unrecorded immune exposures. Study-wide results and limits: Overall, approximately 150 TCR beta chains were annotated as cytomegalovirus-associated. Some V segments, TRBV6-2 and TRBV6-3 among them, were indistinguishable and were therefore excluded. With DRB1 most and HLA-C fewest, TCR association rates differed between HLA loci in a later analysis.

Details on this clone: Antigen unknown.

The sequence was collected from a human donor in good health. The chain joins TRBV6-4 to TRBJ2-2; 9 nucleotides match TRBD2. The sequencing input was PBMCs. The CDR3 DNA reads as TGTGCCAGCAGGCGGGAGGGAGGCACCGGGGAGCTGTTTTTT. Amino acids: CASRREGGTGELFF.